This T cell receptor beta chain was sequenced during a study of T cells in Graves' hyperthyroidism and ophthalmopathy. Study overall: Before treatment of any kind, peripheral blood was taken at initial diagnosis. Study-wide points: Among clonotypes expanded in thyroid above 0.001, most were also found in blood.

TCR beta CDR3 sequences were amplified from RNA transcripts. Carried out on the TCR CDR3, a first-round RT-PCR used the HTBI primer set. TCRdb itself ran the multiplex PCR reads through MiXCR, one entry per CDR3 protein. The table records around 620,000 distinct CDR3 sequences, approximately 15% of them present only once. At least ten counts were recorded for this clonotype. Its specificity is not known. Fresh peripheral blood, approximately 9.1 ml, was the source of the PBMCs. The CDR3 is 14 residues long. Trimming left V 3 bases short and J 5 bases short, with 14 bases between. Germline V lookup: CDR1 SNHLY, CDR2 FYNNEI.

Source material: blood. This clonotype was sampled from a woman in her late teens or twenties with Graves' ophthalmopathy. The chain links TRBV2 to TRBJ2-7, with no clear D. The CDR3 nucleotides are TGTGCCAGCAGTGAGTATGGCCTGACCGACGAGCAGTACTTC. Encoded protein: CASSEYGLTDEQYF. The full variable domain, in which reference TRBV2 and TRBJ2-7 provide the parts outside the CDR3, is EPEVTQTPSHQVTQMGQEVILRCVPISNHLYFYWYRQILGQKVEFLVSFYNNEISEKSEIFDDQFSVERPDGSNFTLKIRSTKLEDSAMYFCASSEYGLTDEQYFGPGTRLTVT.